Given below is one T cell receptor (beta chain) in context. The data stem from a study of blood T cell repertoires in COVID-19. Study-level information: Some COVID-19 samples were acute and others convalescent; all came from the United States, Italy and Spain. T cells, B-cell-depleted T cells, or PBMCs provided the cDNA or gDNA that served as material.

The V end lost 5 bases, the J end lost 9 bases, and 15 bases lay between the germline ends. The CDR3 spans 12 residues. Germline V gene lookup returns CDR1 SGHNT and CDR2 YYREEE (reference sequence). In the original workflow: Nucleated cell counts were estimated from reference gene primer amplification. TCRdb's table, derived via immunoSEQ multiplex PCR, lists solely in-frame clones and lacks some. V and J calls plus clone size are reproduced from that table; the DNA served to infer D and trimming. Of around 250,000 clones listed, about 84% are singletons. The chain employs TRBV5-4 and TRBJ2-7, with D possibly matching TRBD1 (6 bases). Sequenced: peripheral blood. The receptor's source is a man of 80 years or more with acute or convalescent COVID-19. The CDR3 region has the DNA TGTGCCAGCAGTCCCTCGACAGGAACGCAGTACTTC. It translates to CASSPSTGTQYF.